This entry is about one TCR beta chain. The ends lost 1 base at V and 5 bases at J; junction bases unmatched: 9. There are 16 residues in the CDR3. Looked up from germline, CDR1 is LNHNV and CDR2 is YYDKDF (reference sequence). Living in 20 to 30 US areas, the participants were between 18 and 89 years of age. The source of the sample is a study of blood T cell repertoires in COVID-19. Study background: PBMCs, B-cell-depleted T cells, or T cells were the source of the cDNA or gDNA that made up the material.

Original analysis: Nucleated cell number was recorded as an estimate derived from reference gene primer amplification. Only in-frame clones appear in the TCRdb table, and some are missing; sequencing was by immunoSEQ multiplex PCR. The V and J calls and the clone size are those of that table, but D and trimming were determined from the DNA. There are around 500,000 clones in the sample; about 88% occur only once, and around 7.9% lies in the top ten. This receptor was identified in an older woman who had recovered from COVID-19. The chain uses TRBV15 and TRBJ1-2, with 8 bases lining up with TRBD1. Sequencing used PBMCs or T cells enriched from blood (not recorded which). CDR3 sequence reads: CATSRGFPGQGYGYTF. In DNA form, the CDR3 reads TGTGCCACCAGCAGAGGCTTTCCTGGACAGGGATATGGCTACACCTTC. Based on the CDR3 plus reference TRBV15 and TRBJ1-2, the full variable domain is DAMVIQNPRYQVTQFGKPVTLSCSQTLNHNVMYWYQQKSSQAPKLLFHYYDKDFNNEADTPDNFQSRRPNTSFCFLDIRSPGLGDTAMYLCATSRGFPGQGYGYTFGSGTRLTVV.